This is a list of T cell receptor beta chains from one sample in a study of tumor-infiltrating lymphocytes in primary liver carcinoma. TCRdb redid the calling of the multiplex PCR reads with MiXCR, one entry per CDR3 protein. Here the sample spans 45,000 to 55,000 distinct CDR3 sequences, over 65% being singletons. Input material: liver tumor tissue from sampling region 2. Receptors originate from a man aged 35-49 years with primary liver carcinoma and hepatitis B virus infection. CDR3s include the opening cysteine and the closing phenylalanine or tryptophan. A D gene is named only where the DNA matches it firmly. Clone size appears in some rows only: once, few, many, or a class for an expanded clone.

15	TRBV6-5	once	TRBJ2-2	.	CASGYAVDGIGELFF	TGTGCCAGCGGTTACGCAGTGGACGGCATAGGGGAGCTGTTTTTT
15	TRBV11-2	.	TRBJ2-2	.	CASSPPGVYTGELFF	TGTGCCAGCAGCCCCCCGGGAGTGTACACGGGGGAGCTGTTTTTT
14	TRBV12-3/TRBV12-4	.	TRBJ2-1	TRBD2	CVSSRTSGSNEHFF	TGTGTCAGCAGCCGGACTAGTGGGAGCAATGAGCACTTCTTC
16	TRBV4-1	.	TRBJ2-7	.	CASSRQGGIVTYEQLF	TGCGCCAGCAGCCGCCAGGGGGGGATAGTAACTTACGAGCAGTTGTTC
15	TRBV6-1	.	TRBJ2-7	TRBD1	CASSESGTASYERYF	TGTGCCAGTAGTGAGTCCGGGACAGCGTCCTACGAGCGGTACTTC
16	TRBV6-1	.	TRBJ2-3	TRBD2	CASSQIAGSTTDTQYF	TGTGCCAGCAGTCAAATAGCGGGTTCAACCACGGATACGCAGTATTTT
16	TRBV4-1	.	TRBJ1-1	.	CACSQEPENLNTEAFF	TGCGCCTGCAGCCAAGAACCCGAGAACCTGAACACTGAAGCTTTCTTT
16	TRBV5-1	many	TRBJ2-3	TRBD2	CASSLELAGGKDTQYF	TGCGCCAGCAGCTTGGAGCTAGCGGGAGGAAAAGATACGCAGTATTTT
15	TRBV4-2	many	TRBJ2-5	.	CASSQGVADQETQYF	TGTGCCAGCAGCCAAGGAGTAGCGGACCAAGAGACCCAGTACTTC
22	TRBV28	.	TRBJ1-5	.	CASSLSPPLGHPGVYSNQPQHF	TGTGCCAGCAGCCTATCCCCCCCCCTGGGGCACCCTGGGGTGTATAGCAATCAGCCCCAGCATTTT